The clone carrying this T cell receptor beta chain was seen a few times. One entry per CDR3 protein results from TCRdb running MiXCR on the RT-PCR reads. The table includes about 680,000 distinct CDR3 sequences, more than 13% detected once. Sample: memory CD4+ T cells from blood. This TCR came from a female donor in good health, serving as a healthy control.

CDR3 residues: CAISSKQGQNTEAFF. CDR3 sequence (DNA): TGTGCCATCAGCTCAAAACAGGGGCAGAACACTGAAGCTTTCTTT. V gene TRBV10-3 combines with J gene TRBJ1-1, with TRBD1 identical over 7 bases. Germline V gene lookup returns CDR1 ENHRY and CDR2 SYGVKD. This CDR3 is 15 amino acids long. With 6 bases clipped from V and 1 base from J, the junction kept 8 bases outside the gene matches.